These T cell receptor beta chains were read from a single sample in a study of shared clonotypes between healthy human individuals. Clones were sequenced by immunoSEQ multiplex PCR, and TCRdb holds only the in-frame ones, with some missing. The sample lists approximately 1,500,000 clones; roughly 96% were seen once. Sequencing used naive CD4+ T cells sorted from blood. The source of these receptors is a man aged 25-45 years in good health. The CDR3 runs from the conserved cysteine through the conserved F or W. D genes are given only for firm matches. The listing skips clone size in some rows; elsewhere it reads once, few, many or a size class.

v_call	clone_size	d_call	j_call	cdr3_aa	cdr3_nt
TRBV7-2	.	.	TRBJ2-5	CASCEGSYQETQYF	TGTGCCAGCTGCGAGGGATCGTACCAAGAGACCCAGTACTTC
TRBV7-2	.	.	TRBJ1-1	CASSLVPGMNTEAFF	TGTGCCAGCAGCTTAGTTCCGGGAATGAACACTGAAGCTTTCTTT
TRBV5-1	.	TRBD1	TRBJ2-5	CASSAGQGGNQETQYF	TGCGCCAGCAGCGCGGGACAGGGAGGAAACCAAGAGACCCAGTACTTC
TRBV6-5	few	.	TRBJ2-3	CATGAITDTQYF	TGTGCCACGGGAGCGATCACAGATACGCAGTATTTT
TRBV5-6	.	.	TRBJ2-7	CASRAGRAIYYEQYF	TGTGCCAGCAGGGCCGGCCGGGCAATATACTACGAGCAGTACTTC
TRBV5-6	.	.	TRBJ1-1	CASSSKWVTSDTEAFF	TGTGCCAGCAGCTCGAAGTGGGTGACGTCCGACACTGAAGCTTTCTTT
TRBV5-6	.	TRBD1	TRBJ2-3	CASSLNDRGFTDTQYF	TGTGCCAGCAGCTTGAATGACAGGGGGTTCACAGATACGCAGTATTTT
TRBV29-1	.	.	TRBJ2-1	CSVDGATTPNEQFF	TGCAGCGTTGATGGAGCGACGACCCCCAATGAGCAGTTCTTC
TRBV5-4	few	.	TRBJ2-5	CASSYDSFGETQYF	TGTGCCAGCAGCTACGACAGCTTTGGGGAGACCCAGTACTTC
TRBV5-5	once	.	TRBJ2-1	CASSNNEQFF	TGTGCCAGCAGCAACAATGAGCAGTTCTTC
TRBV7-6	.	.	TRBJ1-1	CASSLGFGEGSTEAFF	TGTGCCAGCAGCTTAGGGTTCGGGGAGGGAAGTACTGAAGCTTTCTTT
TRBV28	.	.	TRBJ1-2	CASLRFGAVDFNYGYTF	TGTGCCAGCCTCCGGTTCGGCGCCGTGGACTTTAACTATGGCTACACCTTC